This entry concerns a single T cell receptor beta chain. The antigen remains unidentified. V lost 5 bases, J lost 6 bases, and 14 bases lay in between. CDR3 length equals 14 residues. Germline CDR1 MNHEY, CDR2 SMNVEV (reference sequence). Data came from immunoSEQ multiplex PCR; TCRdb stores just in-frame clones and leaves some out. The sample holds some 630,000 clones, about 95% seen once. The sample comes from a study of shared clonotypes between healthy human individuals. Study-wide results and caveats: Incomplete sequencing of sorted subsets was indicated by rarefaction despite large depth.

Naive CD8 cells were CD45RO-negative, positively selected for CCR7, excluding terminally differentiated effector memory CD45RA+ cells. Study donors comprised healthy, HIV-negative adults devoid of recent acute infection or vaccination. Material: naive CD8+ T cells sorted from blood. The sequence came from a woman aged 30 to 39 in good health. The chain recombines TRBV27 with TRBJ1-5, with D perhaps matching TRBD1 (5 bases). CDR3 sequence: CASSHPGWGQPQHF. For the CDR3, the DNA is TGTGCCAGCAGTCATCCAGGGTGGGGTCAGCCCCAGCATTTT.